This passage covers 26 T cell receptor beta chains from one sample sequenced in a study of response to subunit inactivated influenza vaccine. MiXCR, run by TCRdb on the RT-PCR reads, gives a single entry per CDR3 protein. The data hold around 520,000 distinct CDR3 sequences, with about 11% observed a single time. This specimen was PBMCs from blood, taken on the day of vaccination. The receptor source for this set is a man in his fifties or sixties who received an inactivated influenza vaccine.

The rearrangement joins TRBV5-1 to TRBJ2-7; 8 positions agree with TRBD2. V trimming: 5 bases; J trimming: 2 bases; junction bases outside the gene matches: 9. Germline V gives CDR1 SGHRS, CDR2 YFSETQ. The CDR3 is 15 amino acids. In DNA, the CDR3 is TGCGCCAGCAGTGGGCTGGCGGGAGGTGCCTACGAGCAGTACTTC. Amino acids: CASSGLAGGAYEQYF.

V and J are TRBV20-1 and TRBJ2-2; D may be TRBD1 (5 bases). This CDR3 has 14 residues. Trimming cost V 7 bases and J 7 bases, with 19 bases left between them. The germline CDR1 and CDR2 sequences are DFQATT and SNEGSKA (reference sequence). The CDR3 coding sequence is TGCAGTGTTAAGGGGTCAGAATCGATCGGGGAGCTGTTTTTT. Residues: CSVKGSESIGELFF.

This clonotype was observed a handful of times. The J gene is TRBJ2-3, the V gene TRBV30, with TRBD2 identical over 12 bases. V was pared by 1 base and J by 5 bases, with 13 bases of the junction left unmatched. Germline V gene lookup returns CDR1 GTSNPN and CDR2 SVGIG (reference sequence). This CDR3 spans 18 amino acids. CDR3 DNA sequence: TGTGCCTGGAGTGGTCACGAGACTAGCGGGAGATACGGAGATACGCAGTATTTT. Residues: CAWSGHETSGRYGDTQYF.

A few counts support this clonotype. In DNA, the CDR3 is TGCGCCAGCAGCTGGAGAAACCTAGCGGGACAGGAAAGAGATGAGCAGTTCTTC. Its protein is CASSWRNLAGQERDEQFF. The rearrangement uses TRBV5-1 and TRBJ2-1, with TRBD2 as a possible D gene (9 bases). The V end was cut by 3 bases, the J end by 8 bases, with 27 bases between. CDR1 SGHRS and CDR2 YFSETQ come from the germline V gene. The CDR3 extends over 18 amino acids.

This clonotype was detected only a few times. The gene calls are TRBV28 and TRBJ2-7; 7 bases match TRBD1. J gave up 4 bases and V 2 bases, and 8 bases lay outside the gene matches. Germline V CDR1 and CDR2: MDHEN, SYDVKM. This CDR3 has 15 residues. The DNA of the CDR3 is TGTGCCAGCAGTTTAACCGGGACAGATTATTACGAGCAGTACTTC. Protein: CASSLTGTDYYEQYF.

This clonotype was seen at least ten times. The V call is TRBV20-1, the J call TRBJ2-3; D remains unclear. CDR1 is DFQATT, CDR2 SNEGSKA, per germline (reference sequence). V lost 5 bases to trimming and J lost 3 bases, with 9 bases between them. The CDR3 runs 12 residues. The CDR3 reads CSAGIGTDTQYF. In DNA, the CDR3 is TGCAGTGCTGGGATCGGGACAGATACGCAGTATTTT.

The table lists this clonotype with a few counts. This rearrangement joins TRBV7-8 to TRBJ2-5; D is uncertain. Trimming removed 5 bases from V and 0 bases from J, with 4 bases in between. Germline V lookup: CDR1 SGHVS, CDR2 FQNEAQ. This CDR3 contains 12 residues. In DNA form, the CDR3 reads TGTGCCAGCAGCATTTACCAAGAGACCCAGTACTTC. Translation gives CASSIYQETQYF.

The chain is built from TRBV4-2 and TRBJ1-1; possibly TRBD1 for D (6 bases). CDR1 is LGHNA, CDR2 YNFKEQ, per germline. V was cut by 1 base and J by 7 bases, with 13 bases left in between. The CDR3 spans 14 residues. The CDR3 sequence is CASSQVLGGSEAFF. CDR3 in DNA: TGTGCCAGCAGCCAAGTCTTGGGGGGCAGTGAAGCTTTCTTT.

The table lists this clonotype with a few counts. The chain is built from TRBV4-1 and TRBJ2-1; TRBD2 matches 16 bases. The CDR3 runs to 19 residues. Per germline, CDR1 MGHRA and CDR2 YSYEKL. Trimming cost V 3 bases and J 4 bases; bases outside gene matches: 9. The CDR3 nucleotides read TGCGCCAGCAGCCACCGACCCGGGACTAGCGGGGGGGCATACAATGAGCAGTTCTTC. Translation: CASSHRPGTSGGAYNEQFF.

This clonotype showed up just a few times. The chain couples TRBV28 to TRBJ2-1; tentatively, D is TRBD2 (6 bases). Trimming took 8 bases from V and 15 from J, leaving 20 bases between them. The CDR3 has 12 residues. In germline, CDR1 is MDHEN, CDR2 SYDVKM. The chain's CDR3 is CASGRQIKTVFF. CDR3 coding DNA: TGTGCCAGCGGGAGGCAGATCAAGACAGTGTTCTTC.

The chain couples TRBV7-2 to TRBJ2-2; possible D gene TRBD2, 5 bases. The CDR3 contains 15 residues. Trimming removed 5 bases at V and 5 bases at J, with 15 bases between. Germline loops: CDR1 SGHTA, CDR2 FQGNSA. The CDR3 region is CASSRTTRGTGELFF. As DNA, the CDR3 is TGTGCCAGCAGCCGCACGACCAGAGGGACCGGGGAGCTGTTTTTT.

There are many counts of this clonotype. This sequence joins TRBV4-3 and TRBJ2-1; TRBD2 might be the D (5 bases). Trimming cost V 0 bases and J 0 bases, with 9 bases left between them. The length of the CDR3 is 16 residues. The germline gives CDR1 LGHNA, CDR2 YSLEER. The CDR3 DNA reads TGCGCCAGCAGCCAAGAAACAGCGGACTCCTACAATGAGCAGTTCTTC. Translation gives CASSQETADSYNEQFF.

Only a few counts were recorded for this clonotype. The CDR3 loop is CASSQGLAGYTDTQYF. The CDR3 DNA sequence: TGTGCCAGCAGTCAGGGACTAGCGGGTTATACAGATACGCAGTATTTT. The chain has TRBV7-8 and TRBJ2-3, with 12 bases matching TRBD2. Germline V CDR1 and CDR2: SGHVS, FQNEAQ. V lost 6 bases, J lost 3 bases, and 7 bases stayed unmatched. There are 16 residues in the CDR3.

This clonotype has at least ten counts. V is TRBV7-2 and J is TRBJ2-3; 9 nucleotides align to TRBD1. CDR3 length: 14 amino acids. Losses at the gene ends were 5 bases for V and 5 bases for J; bases not matched to a gene: 5. The germline gives CDR1 SGHTA, CDR2 FQGNSA. This CDR3 is CASSAPTGGDTQYF. The CDR3 DNA reads as TGTGCCAGCAGCGCACCGACAGGGGGAGATACGCAGTATTTT. Variable domain in full (rest from reference TRBV7-2 and TRBJ2-3): GAGVSQSPSNKVTEKGKDVELRCDPISGHTALYWYRQSLGQGLEFLIYFQGNSAPDKSGLPSDRFSAERTGGSVSTLTIQRTQQEDSAVYLCASSAPTGGDTQYFGPGTRLTVL.

This chain links TRBV4-1 with TRBJ2-7; 9 bases are a match to TRBD1. This CDR3 has 15 residues. Germline CDR1 reads MGHRA; CDR2 reads YSYEKL. V lost 3 bases to trimming and J lost 4 bases; unmatched junction nucleotides: 7. The CDR3 protein is CASSHGTGRLYEQYF. Here the CDR3 DNA reads TGCGCCAGCAGCCACGGGACAGGGCGTCTATACGAGCAGTACTTC.

In its sample, this clonotype was seen a few times. This chain links TRBV7-6 with TRBJ2-7; no clear D gene. The ends were cut back, 5 bases at V and 6 bases at J, with 14 bases in the middle. The CDR3 contains 13 residues. CDR1 and CDR2 from the germline V gene are SGHVS and FNYEAQ. The CDR3 DNA reads as TGTGCCAGCAGCCCAGAATCCTGGGGCGAGCAGTACTTC. Translated: CASSPESWGEQYF.

V gene TRBV7-9 combines with J gene TRBJ2-7, with 7 positions matching TRBD1. With V trimmed by 1 base and J by 4 bases, 4 bases remained unmatched. CDR1 and CDR2 from the germline V gene are SEHNR and FQNEAQ (reference sequence). The CDR3 runs 14 residues. The CDR3 DNA reads TGTGCCAGCAGCTTAGAGGGACAGCAATACGAGCAGTACTTC. Translating gives CASSLEGQQYEQYF.

J is TRBJ2-5 and V is TRBV7-8; TRBD1 agrees at 9 bases. V shed 5 bases, J shed 4 bases, and the junction held 14 bases outside the gene matches. CDR1 is SGHVS, CDR2 FQNEAQ, per germline. This CDR3 region has 17 residues. The CDR3 spells CASSPSGTGWLGETQYF. The CDR3 bases are TGTGCCAGCAGCCCCAGCGGGACAGGGTGGTTGGGAGAGACCCAGTACTTC.

This clonotype came up a few times. The chain uses TRBV6-5 and TRBJ2-7, with a tentative D call TRBD2 (5 bases). CDR3 length: 15 residues. Germline V lookup: CDR1 MNHEY, CDR2 SVGAGI. Trimming removed 2 bases at V and 7 bases at J, with 18 bases between. CDR3 DNA sequence: TGTGCCAGCAGTTACAGATCTCCGGAGCCGGGGGAGCAGTACTTC. This sequence encodes CASSYRSPEPGEQYF.

This clonotype appeared many times. V is TRBV7-3 and J is TRBJ2-1; no clear D. CDR3 size: 15 residues. CDR1 is SGHTA and CDR2 is FQGTGA in the germline V gene. The germline V and J ends were trimmed by 5 bases and 7 bases, with 18 bases remaining between them. The CDR3 DNA follows: TGTGCCAGCAGCATTTCCCGCGACTGGGGTAATGAGCAGTTCTTC. Protein sequence: CASSISRDWGNEQFF.

This sequence joins TRBV19 and TRBJ2-1, with 9 bases fitting TRBD2. The CDR3 length is 15 residues. V lost 3 bases and J lost 9; bases outside the gene matches: 9. Germline CDR1 reads LNHDA; CDR2 reads SQIVND (reference sequence). DNA of the CDR3: TGTGCCAGTAGTATTGGAGCGGGAGGTGTTAGTGAGCAGTTCTTC. Encoded protein: CASSIGAGGVSEQFF.

This clonotype was recorded a few times. The chain is built from TRBV4-3 and TRBJ2-3, with TRBD1 identical over 10 bases. The length of the CDR3 is 16 residues. Germline trimming cut 2 bases from V and 6 bases from J; bases unmatched to any gene: 8. Germline loops: CDR1 LGHNA, CDR2 YSLEER. CDR3 protein: CASSQTGQGVSDTQYF. Written as DNA, the CDR3 is TGCGCCAGCAGCCAAACCGGACAGGGGGTCTCTGATACGCAGTATTTT.

This clonotype was seen ten or more times. The rearrangement joins TRBV29-1 to TRBJ2-7; a possible D gene is TRBD1 (5 bases). The V end lost 1 base, the J end lost 6 bases, and 13 bases lay between the germline ends. This CDR3 region has 13 residues. The V gene's germline CDR1 is SQVTM and CDR2 ANQGSEA. The CDR3 is CSVEVRQGSEQYF. CDR3 DNA sequence: TGCAGCGTTGAAGTTCGGCAGGGAAGCGAGCAGTACTTC.

In its sample, this clonotype was seen a few times. The rearrangement joins TRBV9 to TRBJ1-1; unclear D gene. The CDR3 runs to 14 residues. Germline assignment: CDR1 SGDLS and CDR2 YYNGEE. Between the trimmed V and J ends, which lost 1 base and 5 bases, there was a span of 12 bases. The CDR3 loop reads CASSVRESWTEAFF. The CDR3 DNA reads TGTGCCAGCAGCGTACGGGAGTCGTGGACTGAAGCTTTCTTT.

In this sample, this clonotype turned up many times. The rearrangement joins TRBV5-1 to TRBJ1-1, with a possible D match to TRBD1 (5 bases). Germline lookup yields CDR1 SGHRS and CDR2 YFSETQ. The CDR3 covers 15 residues. Between the trimmed V and J ends, which lost 4 bases and 1 base, there was a span of 14 bases. CDR3 nucleotide sequence: TGCGCCAGCAGCGGACCAGGTAGGGGGAACACTGAAGCTTTCTTT. Its translation is CASSGPGRGNTEAFF. The full variable domain, its missing parts supplied by reference TRBV5-1 and TRBJ1-1, is KAGVTQTPRYLIKTRGQQVTLSCSPISGHRSVSWYQQTPGQGLQFLFEYFSETQRNKGNFPGRFSGRQFSNSRSEMNVSTLELGDSALYLCASSGPGRGNTEAFFGQGTRLTVV.

This clonotype was counted many times. V and J are TRBV12-3 or TRBV12-4 and TRBJ2-5; D unresolved. The CDR3 has 16 residues. V lost 5 bases and J 2 bases, leaving 18 bases between the germline ends. The chain's CDR3 is CASSLRWGIGQETQYF. The CDR3 coding sequence is TGTGCCAGCAGTCTACGATGGGGTATTGGACAAGAGACCCAGTACTTC.